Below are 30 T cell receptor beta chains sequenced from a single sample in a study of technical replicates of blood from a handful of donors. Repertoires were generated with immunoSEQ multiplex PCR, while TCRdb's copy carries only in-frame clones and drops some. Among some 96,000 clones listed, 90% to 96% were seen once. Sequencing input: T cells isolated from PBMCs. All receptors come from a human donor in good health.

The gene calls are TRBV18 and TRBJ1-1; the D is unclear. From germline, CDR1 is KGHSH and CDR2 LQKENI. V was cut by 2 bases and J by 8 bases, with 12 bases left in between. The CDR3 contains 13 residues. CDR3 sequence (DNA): TGTGCCAGCTCACCATTAATTGCGGGGGAAGCTTTCTTT. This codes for CASSPLIAGEAFF. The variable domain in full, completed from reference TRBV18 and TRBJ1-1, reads NAGVMQNPRHLVRRRGQEARLRCSPMKGHSHVYWYRQLPEEGLKFMVYLQKENIIDESGMPKERFSAEFPKEGPSILRIQQVVRGDSAAYFCASSPLIAGEAFFGQGTRLTVV.

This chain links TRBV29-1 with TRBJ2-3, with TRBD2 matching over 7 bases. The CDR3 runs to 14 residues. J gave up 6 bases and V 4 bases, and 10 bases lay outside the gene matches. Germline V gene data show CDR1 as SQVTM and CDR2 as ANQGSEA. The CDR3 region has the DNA TGCAGCGTTGGGACTAGATTGTCGCGGGATACGCAGTATTTT. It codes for CSVGTRLSRDTQYF.

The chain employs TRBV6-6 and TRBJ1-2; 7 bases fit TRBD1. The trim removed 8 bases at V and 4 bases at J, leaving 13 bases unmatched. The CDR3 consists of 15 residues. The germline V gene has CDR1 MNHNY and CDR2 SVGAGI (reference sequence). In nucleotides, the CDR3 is TGTGCCAGCTTATCGATGACAGGGCTTGGCTATGGCTACACCTTC. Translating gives CASLSMTGLGYGYTF.

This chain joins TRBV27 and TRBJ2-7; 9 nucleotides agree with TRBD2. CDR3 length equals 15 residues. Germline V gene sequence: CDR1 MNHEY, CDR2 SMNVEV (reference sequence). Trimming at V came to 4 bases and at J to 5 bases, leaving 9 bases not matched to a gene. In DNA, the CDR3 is TGTGCCAGCAGTTCCGATAGCGGGAGTCTCAACGAGCAGTACTTC. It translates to CASSSDSGSLNEQYF.

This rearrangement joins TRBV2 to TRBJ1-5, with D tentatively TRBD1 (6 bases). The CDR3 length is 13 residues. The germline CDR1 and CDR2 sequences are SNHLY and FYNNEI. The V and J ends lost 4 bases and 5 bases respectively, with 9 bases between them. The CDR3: CASSVWGHQPQHF. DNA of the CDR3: TGTGCCAGCAGTGTTTGGGGGCATCAGCCCCAGCATTTT.

The CDR3 loop is CASSPGELLTGTLSSGNTIYF. CDR3 nucleotides: TGTGCCAGCAGCCCCGGGGAGTTACTTACCGGGACACTGAGCTCTGGAAACACCATATATTTT. V usage is TRBV14 and J usage is TRBJ1-3, with D possibly being TRBD1 (6 bases). The germline CDR1 and CDR2 sequences are SGHDN and FVKESK. The CDR3 is 21 amino acids. The V and J ends lost 4 bases and 0 bases respectively, with 28 bases between them.

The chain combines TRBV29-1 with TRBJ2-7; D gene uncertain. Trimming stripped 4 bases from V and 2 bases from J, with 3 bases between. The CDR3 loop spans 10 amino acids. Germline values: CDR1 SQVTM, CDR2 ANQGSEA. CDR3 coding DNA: TGCAGCGTTGCCACCTACGAGCAGTACTTC. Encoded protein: CSVATYEQYF.

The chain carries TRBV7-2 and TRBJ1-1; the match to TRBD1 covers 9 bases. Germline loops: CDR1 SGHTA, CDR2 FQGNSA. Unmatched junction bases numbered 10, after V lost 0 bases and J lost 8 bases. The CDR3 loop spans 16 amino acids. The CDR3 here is CASSLAITGGISEAFF. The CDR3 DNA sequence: TGTGCCAGCAGCTTAGCTATAACAGGGGGCATTTCCGAAGCTTTCTTT.

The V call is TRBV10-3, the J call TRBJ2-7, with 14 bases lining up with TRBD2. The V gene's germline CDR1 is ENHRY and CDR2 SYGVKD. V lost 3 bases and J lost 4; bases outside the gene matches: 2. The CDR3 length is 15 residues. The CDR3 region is CAISDRTSGRYEQYF. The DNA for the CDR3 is TGTGCCATCAGTGACCGGACTAGCGGGAGGTACGAGCAGTACTTC.

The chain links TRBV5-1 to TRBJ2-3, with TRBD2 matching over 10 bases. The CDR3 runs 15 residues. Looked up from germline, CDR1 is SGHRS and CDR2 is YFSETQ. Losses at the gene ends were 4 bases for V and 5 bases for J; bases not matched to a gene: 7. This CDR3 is CASSRQREGEDTQYF. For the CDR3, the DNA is TGCGCCAGCAGCCGCCAGCGGGAGGGGGAAGATACGCAGTATTTT.

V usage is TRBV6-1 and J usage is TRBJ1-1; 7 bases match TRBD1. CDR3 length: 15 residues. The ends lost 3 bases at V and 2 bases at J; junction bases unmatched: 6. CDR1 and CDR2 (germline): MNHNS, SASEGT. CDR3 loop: CASSDRGQSNTEAFF. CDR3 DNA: TGTGCCAGCAGTGATAGGGGGCAGAGCAACACTGAAGCTTTCTTT.

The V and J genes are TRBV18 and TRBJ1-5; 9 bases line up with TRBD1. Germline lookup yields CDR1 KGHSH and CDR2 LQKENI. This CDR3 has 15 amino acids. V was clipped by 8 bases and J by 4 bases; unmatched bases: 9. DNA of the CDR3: TGTGCCAGCAGAGAACCGGGACAGGGAAATCAGCCCCAGCATTTT. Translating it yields CASREPGQGNQPQHF. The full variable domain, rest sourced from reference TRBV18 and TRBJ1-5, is NAGVMQNPRHLVRRRGQEARLRCSPMKGHSHVYWYRQLPEEGLKFMVYLQKENIIDESGMPKERFSAEFPKEGPSILRIQQVVRGDSAAYFCASREPGQGNQPQHFGDGTRLSIL.

CDR3 in DNA: TGTGCCAGCAGCGTAGCCGGAGCGGGATCCTACAATGAGCAGTTCTTC. Its translation: CASSVAGAGSYNEQFF. The chain carries TRBV9 and TRBJ2-1, with 7 positions matching TRBD2. From germline, CDR1 is SGDLS and CDR2 YYNGEE. The J segment lost 1 base and the V segment lost 0 bases, leaving 4 bases of the junction unmatched. The CDR3 has 16 residues.

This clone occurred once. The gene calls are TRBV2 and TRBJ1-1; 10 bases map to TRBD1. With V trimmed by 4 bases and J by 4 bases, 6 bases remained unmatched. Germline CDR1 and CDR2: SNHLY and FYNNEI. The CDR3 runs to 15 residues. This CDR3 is CASSADRGRLTEAFF. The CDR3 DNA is TGTGCCAGCAGTGCCGACAGGGGGCGCCTCACTGAAGCTTTCTTT.

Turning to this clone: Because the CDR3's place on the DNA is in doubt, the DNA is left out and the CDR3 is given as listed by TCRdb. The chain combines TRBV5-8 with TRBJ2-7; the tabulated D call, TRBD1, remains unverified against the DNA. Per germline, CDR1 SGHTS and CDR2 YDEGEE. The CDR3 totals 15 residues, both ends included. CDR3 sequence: CASTLGQGGYYEQYF.

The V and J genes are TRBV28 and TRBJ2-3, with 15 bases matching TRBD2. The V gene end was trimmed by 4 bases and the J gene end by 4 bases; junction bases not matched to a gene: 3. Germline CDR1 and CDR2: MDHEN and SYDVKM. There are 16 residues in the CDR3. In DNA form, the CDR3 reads TGTGCCAGCAGTTGGGGACTAGCGGGAGGCGCAGATACGCAGTATTTT. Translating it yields CASSWGLAGGADTQYF.

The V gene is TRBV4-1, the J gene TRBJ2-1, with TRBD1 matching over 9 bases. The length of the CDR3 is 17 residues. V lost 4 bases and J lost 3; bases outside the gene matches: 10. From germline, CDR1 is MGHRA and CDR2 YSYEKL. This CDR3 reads CASSRQGDRVYYNEQFF. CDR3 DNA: TGCGCCAGCAGCCGTCAGGGGGACAGGGTCTACTACAATGAGCAGTTCTTC.

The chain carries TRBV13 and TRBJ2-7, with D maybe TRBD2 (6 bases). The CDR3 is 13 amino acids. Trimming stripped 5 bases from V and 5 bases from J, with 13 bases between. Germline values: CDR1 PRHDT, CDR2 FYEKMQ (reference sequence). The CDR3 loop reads CASSPGTVHEQYF. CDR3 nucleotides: TGTGCCAGCAGCCCGGGGACTGTCCACGAGCAGTACTTC.

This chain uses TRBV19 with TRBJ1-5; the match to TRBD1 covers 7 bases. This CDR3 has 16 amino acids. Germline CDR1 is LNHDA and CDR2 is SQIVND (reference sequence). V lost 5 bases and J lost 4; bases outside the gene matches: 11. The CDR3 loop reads CASSSRGQDGNQPQHF. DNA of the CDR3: TGTGCCAGTAGTTCACGCGGACAGGACGGGAATCAGCCCCAGCATTTT.

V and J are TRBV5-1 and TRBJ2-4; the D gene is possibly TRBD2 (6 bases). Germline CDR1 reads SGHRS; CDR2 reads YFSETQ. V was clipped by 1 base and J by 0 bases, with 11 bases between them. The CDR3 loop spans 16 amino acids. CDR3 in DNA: TGCGCCAGCAGCTTGACGGGGGTGGAAGCCAAAAACATTCAGTACTTC. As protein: CASSLTGVEAKNIQYF.

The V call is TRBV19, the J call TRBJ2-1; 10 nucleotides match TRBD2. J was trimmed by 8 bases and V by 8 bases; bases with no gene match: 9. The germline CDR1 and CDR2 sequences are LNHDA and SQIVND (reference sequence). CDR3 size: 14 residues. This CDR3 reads CASALAGRGDEQFF. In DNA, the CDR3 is TGTGCCAGTGCACTAGCGGGGAGGGGCGATGAGCAGTTCTTC.

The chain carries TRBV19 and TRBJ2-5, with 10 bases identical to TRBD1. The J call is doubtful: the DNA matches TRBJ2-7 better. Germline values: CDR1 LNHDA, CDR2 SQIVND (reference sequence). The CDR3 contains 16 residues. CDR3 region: CASSILGTGVFNEQYF. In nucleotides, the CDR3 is TGTGCCAGTAGCATCCTCGGGACAGGGGTTTTCAACGAGCAGTACTTC.

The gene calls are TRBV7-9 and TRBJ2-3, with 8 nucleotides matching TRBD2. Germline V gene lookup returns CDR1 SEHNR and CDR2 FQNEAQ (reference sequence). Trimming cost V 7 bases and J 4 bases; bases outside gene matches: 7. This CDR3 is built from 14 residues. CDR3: CASNGGGIADTQYF. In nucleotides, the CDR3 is TGTGCCAGCAACGGCGGGGGGATTGCAGATACGCAGTATTTT.

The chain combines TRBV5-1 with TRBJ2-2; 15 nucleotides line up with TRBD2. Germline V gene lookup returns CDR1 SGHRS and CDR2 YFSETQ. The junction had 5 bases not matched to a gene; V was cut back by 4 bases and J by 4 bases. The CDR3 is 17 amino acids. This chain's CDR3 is CASSEGLAGGSTGELFF. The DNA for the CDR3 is TGCGCCAGCAGCGAGGGACTAGCGGGAGGTAGCACCGGGGAGCTGTTTTTT.

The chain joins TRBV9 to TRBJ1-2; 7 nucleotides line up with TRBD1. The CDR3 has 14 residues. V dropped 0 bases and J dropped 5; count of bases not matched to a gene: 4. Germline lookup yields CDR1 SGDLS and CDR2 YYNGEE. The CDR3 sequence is CASSVGVQGYGYTF. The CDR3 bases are TGTGCCAGCAGCGTAGGTGTACAGGGGTATGGCTACACCTTC.

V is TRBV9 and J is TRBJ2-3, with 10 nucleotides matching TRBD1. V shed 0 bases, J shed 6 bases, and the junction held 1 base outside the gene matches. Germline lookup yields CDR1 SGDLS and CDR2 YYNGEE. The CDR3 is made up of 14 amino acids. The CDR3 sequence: CASSVGDRGDTQYF. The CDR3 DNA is TGTGCCAGCAGCGTAGGGGACAGGGGTGATACGCAGTATTTT.

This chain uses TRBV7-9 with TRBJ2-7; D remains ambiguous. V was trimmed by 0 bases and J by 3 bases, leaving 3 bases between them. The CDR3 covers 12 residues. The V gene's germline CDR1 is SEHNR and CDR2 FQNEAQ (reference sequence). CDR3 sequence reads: CASSLAHYEQYF. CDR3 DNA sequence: TGTGCCAGCAGCTTAGCACACTACGAGCAGTACTTC.

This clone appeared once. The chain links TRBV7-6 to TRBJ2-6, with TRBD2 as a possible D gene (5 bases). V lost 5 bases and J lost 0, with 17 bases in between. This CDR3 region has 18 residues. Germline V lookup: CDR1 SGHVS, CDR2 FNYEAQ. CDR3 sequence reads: CASSGRSAYHSGANVLTF. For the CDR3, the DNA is TGTGCCAGCAGCGGACGTAGCGCTTATCACTCTGGGGCCAACGTCCTGACTTTC.

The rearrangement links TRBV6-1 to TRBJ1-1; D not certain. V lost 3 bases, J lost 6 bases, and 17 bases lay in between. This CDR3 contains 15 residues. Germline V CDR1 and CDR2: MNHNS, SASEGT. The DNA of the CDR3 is TGTGCCAGCAGTGACCGGCCCATCGGTCGGGCTGAAGCTTTCTTT. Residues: CASSDRPIGRAEAFF.

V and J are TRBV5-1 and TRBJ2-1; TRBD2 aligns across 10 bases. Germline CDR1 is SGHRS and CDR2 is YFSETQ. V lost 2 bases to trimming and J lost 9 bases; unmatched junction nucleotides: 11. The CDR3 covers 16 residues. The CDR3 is CASSLGQRGGSTEQFF. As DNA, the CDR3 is TGCGCCAGCAGCTTAGGGCAGCGGGGGGGCTCGACTGAGCAGTTCTTC.